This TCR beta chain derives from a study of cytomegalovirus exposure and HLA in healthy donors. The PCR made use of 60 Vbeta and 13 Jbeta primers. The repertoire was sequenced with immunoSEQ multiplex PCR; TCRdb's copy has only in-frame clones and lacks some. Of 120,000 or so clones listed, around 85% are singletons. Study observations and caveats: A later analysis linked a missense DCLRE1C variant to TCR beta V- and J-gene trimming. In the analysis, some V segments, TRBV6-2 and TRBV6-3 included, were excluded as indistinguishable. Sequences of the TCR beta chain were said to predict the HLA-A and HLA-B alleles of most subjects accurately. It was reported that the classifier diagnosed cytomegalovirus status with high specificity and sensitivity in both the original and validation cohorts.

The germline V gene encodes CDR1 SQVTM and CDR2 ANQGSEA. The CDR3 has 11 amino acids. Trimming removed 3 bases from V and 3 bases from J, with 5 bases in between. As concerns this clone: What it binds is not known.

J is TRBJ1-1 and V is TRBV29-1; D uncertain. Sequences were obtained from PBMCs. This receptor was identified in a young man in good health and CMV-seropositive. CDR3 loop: CSVETYTEAFF. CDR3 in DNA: TGCAGCGTTGAGACATACACTGAAGCTTTCTTT.